The sequence of this T cell receptor (beta chain) was determined in a study of T cell responses to AZD1222 COVID-19 vaccine (dated by TCRdb to about 2021). Regarding the complete study: TCR sequencing was performed for fewer than 250 trial participants, of whom around 210 were given two doses of AZD1222 and approximately 26 were given two doses of MenACWY control vaccine. Enrollment into the trials was organized by age into subgroups of 18-55, 56-69 and 70-plus years, and those subgroups contained approximately 150, 30 and 60 TCR-sequenced participants, respectively. Results and caveats for the whole study, not just this receptor: After two AZD1222 doses, both the breadth and the depth of spike-specific TCRs were significantly higher than at day 0 and than in MenACWY recipients. The 56-69-year group was small, and its depth increase did not reach significance, likely because of low power. Because no day 14 peak-response samples were available, repertoires were characterized only after the peak T cell response. The whole spike protein was spanned by vaccine-associated CD4 TCRs, and dominant responses were seen in regions 160-218 and 743-854. Participants were mostly white British, with more females than males. The authors suggested clonal diversity may have been underestimated. Only 5 to 7 AZD1222 recipients were SARS-CoV-2 seropositive at baseline, limiting conclusions about previously exposed vaccinees. Epitopes outside the regions mutated in the B.1.351 and B.1.1.7 variants were reportedly recognized by nearly half of the unique spike-specific TCRs.

The CDR3 regions of human TCRbeta chains were analyzed by immunosequencing. In the source study's methods: TCRs in the repertoires were matched against a reference library of SARS-CoV-2-specific TCRs that had been generated with the MIRA antigen-specificity platform. Breadth was defined as the fraction of unique TCRs that were SARS-CoV-2-associated. Depth was defined as the fraction of total T cells that were SARS-CoV-2-associated. Each spike-specific TCR was assigned to its reactive spike region and to a CD4 or CD8 class using the MIRA data. Log10-transformed breadth and depth values were compared by one-way ANOVA with Sidak's multiple comparisons tests. This is the immuneACCESS table as TCRdb keeps it, with only in-frame sequences that have V and J called. A part of the clones is gone; compared with another copy, unresolved V genes explain less than half, and the rest is unexplained. V and J calls and clone size are as listed in that table; D and trimming were resolved from the DNA. This sample is represented by 160,000 or so clones; more than 85% of them were singletons. The ten largest make up about 1.6% of the sample.

With respect to this clone: What antigen it recognizes has not been identified. No base quality values were provided; no much bigger clone lies one nucleotide off.

The germline V gene gives CDR1 as SNHLY and CDR2 as FYNNEI. The CDR3, cysteine through phenylalanine, is 13 amino acids long. The DNA shown is the 39-base CDR3, in frame from base 1. The V and J ends are trimmed by 8 bases and 1 base, leaving 11 bases between them. In light of the paper, this sample's time point label describes: about 28 days (+/-7) after the second vaccine dose. AZD1222 recipients whose second dose came at about 4 weeks and those whose second dose came at about 12 weeks were combined into one group, since spike-specific TCR depth and breadth did not differ between the two schedules. The vaccinee samples were drawn from two UK trials, COV001 and COV002, one of which was a single-blind randomized controlled phase 2/3 trial testing AZD1222 (ChAdOx1 nCoV-19) in healthy adults. Trial participant PBMC samples were collected at day 0 and day 28 after the second dose for TCRbeta chain sequencing.

Material: peripheral blood, obtained 28 days after the second AZD1222 dose. The receptor chain draws on TRBV2 and TRBJ1-1, and perhaps TRBD1 as D gene, on 5 matching bases. The receptor comes from an adult who received the AZD1222 COVID-19 vaccine. The CDR3 in this case is CASSRTQNTEAFF. The DNA sequence is given as TGTGCCAGCTCGCGGACACAGAACACTGAAGCTTTCTTT.